This is a list of T cell receptor beta chains from one sample in a study of T cell changes during pregnancy in multiple sclerosis. Assay used: immunoSEQ multiplex PCR; TCRdb lists only in-frame clones, some missing. The sample holds roughly 51,000 clones; 94% are singletons and the top ten take about 5.5%. Specimen: CD8+ T cells from peripheral blood mononuclear cells, collected before pregnancy. The origin of the receptors is a female donor with multiple sclerosis, enrolled in a pregnancy study. Both conserved end residues are part of each CDR3. Fields, in order: V gene, D gene, CDR3 length, CDR3 protein. D genes are given only for firm matches.

TRBV2 | . | 12 | CASKPSYNEQFF
TRBV7-6 | TRBD1 | 17 | CASSLRTGEFGANVLTF
TRBV14 | . | 17 | CASSQVIRAANTGELFF
TRBV7-3 | . | 10 | CASAIYEQYF
TRBV19 | TRBD2 | 15 | CASSQAGGRPDTQYF
TRBV6-1 | . | 13 | CATLRGEDYGYTF
TRBV4-1 | TRBD2 | 14 | CASSPVGRGNEQYF
TRBV2 | TRBD2 | 14 | CASSLAGARNEQYF
TRBV6-5 | . | 15 | CASSPRREYTGELFF
TRBV10-3 | TRBD2 | 17 | CAISESNSGRWTDTQYF
TRBV30 | TRBD2 | 12 | CAWSGLAGEQFF
TRBV4-1 | TRBD2 | 16 | CASSHPPLAGVPEQYF
TRBV27 | TRBD2 | 15 | CASSWAGGISYEQYF
TRBV2 | . | 14 | CAIWLGTSTYEQFF
TRBV27 | . | 14 | CASSLTGKYTEAFF
TRBV7-9 | TRBD2 | 14 | CASSSSGGSYEQYF
TRBV10-2 | TRBD2 | 18 | CASSPRLAGGANTGELFF
TRBV5-1 | TRBD1 | 16 | CASSDRDRGYYNEQFF
TRBV9 | . | 14 | CASSVGWGLYEQYF
TRBV5-6 | . | 12 | CASSSGLKSQHF
TRBV7-9 | TRBD1 | 12 | CASSFGTGEQYF
TRBV9 | TRBD2 | 17 | CASSAPGLNPNTGELFF
TRBV4-2 | TRBD2 | 17 | CASSLGWRETGADTQYF
TRBV2 | . | 11 | CATQTGPEAFF
TRBV27 | . | 12 | CASSFGGNEQFF
TRBV5-1 | . | 13 | CASSLTGAHEQYF
TRBV5-1 | . | 14 | CASSTSGRRDGYTF
TRBV27 | . | 15 | CASSYGDTRNTEAFF
TRBV27 | . | 13 | CASSLSAGVGYTF
TRBV10-3 | . | 14 | CAIRDGDSGPPLHF
TRBV27 | . | 14 | CASSNTGTFYEQYF
TRBV28 | TRBD1 | 15 | CASSPGQGASYEQYF
TRBV5-4 | . | 14 | CASSSALGAETQYF
TRBV30 | TRBD2 | 17 | CAWNPRLAGDGTGELFF
TRBV27 | . | 14 | CASSSIPFGAEAFF
TRBV7-9 | . | 17 | CASSLGRDVVWVDTQYF
TRBV5-1 | TRBD2 | 17 | CASSFNPGLATLDEQYF
TRBV19 | TRBD2 | 17 | CASNSFPSGIPGDTQYF
TRBV7-8 | . | 15 | CASSLAGGSSTEAFF
TRBV10-2 | . | 13 | CASSAQRPDTQYF
TRBV14 | TRBD1 | 17 | CASSQDRQGASNEKLFF
TRBV13 | TRBD1 | 14 | CASSQGDRAYGYTF
TRBV27 | TRBD1 | 14 | CASSRTGRNTEAFF
TRBV27 | TRBD2 | 16 | CASSGQGTSGNYEQYF
TRBV5-5 | TRBD1 | 15 | CASSLTGTGFYEQYF
TRBV5-1 | . | 14 | CASSLRAGTGEAFF